The 10 T cell receptor beta chains below were found in one sample sequenced in a study of identical twins. TCRdb called the 5' RACE reads again in MiXCR, with one record for every CDR3 protein. This table has more than 650,000 distinct CDR3 sequences, roughly 6.2% appearing once. The sequenced sample was naive T cells sorted from blood. The receptors were sampled from a young man in good health.

The chain has TRBV7-6 and TRBJ2-5; 9 bases align to TRBD1. CDR3 size: 17 residues. Germline values: CDR1 SGHVS, CDR2 FNYEAQ. With 2 bases clipped from V and 4 bases from J, the junction kept 11 bases outside the gene matches. As DNA, the CDR3 is TGTGCCAGCAGCTTAATCGGGACAGGGCGAAGGGGAGAGACCCAGTACTTC. Translated: CASSLIGTGRRGETQYF.

J is TRBJ2-1 and V is TRBV7-7, with 10 positions matching TRBD1. The CDR3 is 15 residues long. V lost 0 bases and J lost 8; bases outside the gene matches: 4. Germline-derived CDR1 and CDR2 are SSHAT and FNYEAQ (reference sequence). The CDR3 sequence: CASSLAPGTGDEQFF. DNA of the CDR3: TGTGCCAGCAGCTTAGCCCCCGGGACAGGGGATGAGCAGTTCTTC.

This clonotype showed up many times. V usage is TRBV27 and J usage is TRBJ2-3; D tentatively reads TRBD1 or TRBD2 (5 bases each). The V gene's germline CDR1 is MNHEY and CDR2 SMNVEV (reference sequence). V lost 6 bases to trimming and J lost 2 bases, with 9 bases between them. The CDR3 contains 13 residues. CDR3 loop: CASREGFTDTQYF. For the CDR3, the DNA is TGTGCCAGCAGAGAGGGGTTCACAGATACGCAGTATTTT.

There are a few counts of this clonotype. The genes are TRBV7-9 and TRBJ2-2, with 7 nucleotides matching TRBD1. J gave up 10 bases and V 3 bases, and 2 bases lay outside the gene matches. Per germline, CDR1 SEHNR and CDR2 FQNEAQ (reference sequence). The CDR3 loop spans 12 amino acids. CDR3 nucleotide sequence: TGTGCCAGCAGCTTCAGGGGGAAGGAGCTGTTTTTT. It specifies CASSFRGKELFF.

This clonotype was detected only a few times. The chain couples TRBV12-3 or TRBV12-4 to TRBJ1-5; possible D gene TRBD1, 6 bases. The CDR3 covers 15 residues. Trimming left V 8 bases short and J 7 bases short, with 21 bases between. CDR3 region: CASRKGGNSGQPQHF. For the CDR3, the DNA is TGTGCCAGCCGAAAGGGGGGGAATTCGGGGCAGCCCCAGCATTTT.

This clonotype was seen only a few times. The chain has TRBV10-2 and TRBJ2-6, with 7 bases that match TRBD1. The germline V gene encodes CDR1 WSHSY and CDR2 SAAADI. The J segment lost 1 base and the V segment lost 4 bases, leaving 10 bases of the junction unmatched. CDR3 length equals 18 residues. In nucleotides, the CDR3 is TGCGCCAGCAGTGTTGGGGACAGCTCAGTATCTGGGGCCAACGTCCTGACTTTC. Translated: CASSVGDSSVSGANVLTF.

This clonotype was recorded at least ten times. This rearrangement joins TRBV4-3 to TRBJ2-1; either TRBD1 or TRBD2 may fit D (5 bases each). The germline V gene encodes CDR1 LGHNA and CDR2 YSLEER. Trimming removed 0 bases at V and 7 bases at J, with 19 bases between. The CDR3 sequence is 17 residues long. Here the CDR3 reads CASSQEKGHGAVNEQFF. CDR3 coding DNA: TGCGCCAGCAGCCAAGAAAAGGGGCACGGAGCGGTGAATGAGCAGTTCTTC.

The table lists this clonotype with a few counts. V and J are TRBV14 and TRBJ2-1; D remains unclear. Per germline, CDR1 SGHDN and CDR2 FVKESK. The CDR3 is made up of 13 amino acids. Trimming took off 4 bases at V and 10 bases at J, with 14 bases between the two ends. The CDR3 sequence is CASSRETMGEQFF. As DNA, the CDR3 is TGTGCCAGCAGCCGAGAAACAATGGGGGAGCAGTTCTTC.

This clonotype was recorded at least ten times. The chain combines TRBV12-3 or TRBV12-4 with TRBJ2-2; D unclear. This CDR3 has 11 residues. V lost 7 bases, J lost 8 bases, and 8 bases lay in between. The CDR3: CASNNGGELFF. The CDR3 DNA follows: TGTGCCAGCAACAATGGTGGGGAGCTGTTTTTT.

This clonotype came up a few times. This chain uses TRBV21-1 with TRBJ2-2; the D call of TRBD2 is as the table states it, not checked on the DNA. TRBV21-1 is a pseudogene segment. The CDR3 is 18 residues long. Here the CDR3 DNA reads TGTGCCAGCAGCAAAGCGGAGGGTAGCGGGAGGATTTCCGGGGAGCTGTTTTTT. Translated, it gives CASSKAEGSGRISGELFF.